The clone carrying this T cell receptor beta chain was recorded once. Resolution of symptoms, clearance, or two negative PCRs was present in recovered Cohort 3 donors. This entry belongs to a study of blood T cell repertoires in COVID-19. Libraries were prepared by immunoSEQ multiplex PCR; TCRdb keeps only in-frame clonotypes and omits some of them. The data hold about 300,000 clones, with 85% to 90% observed a single time. This CDR3 spans 14 amino acids. Germline V gene data show CDR1 as KGHDR and CDR2 as SFDVKD. Trimming removed 9 bases from V and 1 base from J, with 11 bases in between. V usage is TRBV24-1 and J usage is TRBJ2-2; D perhaps matches TRBD1 (6 bases). The TCR originated in a young man who had recovered from COVID-19. The specimen sequenced was PBMCs or T cells enriched from blood (not recorded which). In nucleotides, the CDR3 is TGTGCCACCGCTGACAGGCGGAACACCGGGGAGCTGTTTTTT. Translating it yields CATADRRNTGELFF.